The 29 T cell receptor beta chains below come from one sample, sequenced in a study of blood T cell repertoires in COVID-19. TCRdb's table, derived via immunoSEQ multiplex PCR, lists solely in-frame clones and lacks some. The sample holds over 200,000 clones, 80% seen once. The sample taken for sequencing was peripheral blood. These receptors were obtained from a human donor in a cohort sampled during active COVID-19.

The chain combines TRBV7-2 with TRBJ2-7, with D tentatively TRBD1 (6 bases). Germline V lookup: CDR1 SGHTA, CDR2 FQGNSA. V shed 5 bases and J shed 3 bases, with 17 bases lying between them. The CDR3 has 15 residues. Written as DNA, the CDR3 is TGTGCCAGCAGCCCTGCTGGGGGCTACCTCTACGAGCAGTACTTC. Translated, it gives CASSPAGGYLYEQYF.

This CDR3 is CASSQAASRWETQYF. The CDR3 nucleotides are TGCGCCAGCAGCCAAGCTGCAAGCCGGTGGGAGACCCAGTACTTC. J is TRBJ2-5 and V is TRBV4-1; D not certain. Germline CDR1 MGHRA, CDR2 YSYEKL. Trimming shortened V by 1 base and J by 5 bases, and 14 bases separated the two germline ends. The CDR3 contains 15 residues.

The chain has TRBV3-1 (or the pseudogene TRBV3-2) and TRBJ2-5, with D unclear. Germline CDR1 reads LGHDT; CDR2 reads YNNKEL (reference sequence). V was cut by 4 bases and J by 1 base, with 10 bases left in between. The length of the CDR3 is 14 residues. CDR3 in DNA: TGTGCCAGCAGCCCTGGGCCGTTCCAAGAGACCCAGTACTTC. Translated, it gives CASSPGPFQETQYF.

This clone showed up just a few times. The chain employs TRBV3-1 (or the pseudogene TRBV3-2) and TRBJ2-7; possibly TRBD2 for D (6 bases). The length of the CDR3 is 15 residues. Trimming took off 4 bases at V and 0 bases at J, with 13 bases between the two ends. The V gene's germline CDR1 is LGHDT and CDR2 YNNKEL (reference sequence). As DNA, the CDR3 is TGTGCCAGCAGCCCCCCTGGGGGGAGCTCCTACGAGCAGTACTTC. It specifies CASSPPGGSSYEQYF.

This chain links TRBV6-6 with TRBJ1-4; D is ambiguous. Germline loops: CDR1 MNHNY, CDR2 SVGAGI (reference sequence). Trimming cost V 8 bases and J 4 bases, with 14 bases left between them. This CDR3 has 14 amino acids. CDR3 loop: CASYPAGSNEKLFF. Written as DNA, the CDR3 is TGTGCCAGCTATCCTGCGGGCAGTAATGAAAAACTGTTTTTT.

The CDR3 coding sequence is TGTGCCAGCAGTGAAGTTTCAGGCTACAATGAGCAGTTCTTC. As protein: CASSEVSGYNEQFF. The chain recombines TRBV6-1 with TRBJ2-1, with D unclear. Trimming left V 1 base short and J 3 bases short, with 7 bases between. Germline CDR1 MNHNS, CDR2 SASEGT. The CDR3 is made up of 14 amino acids.

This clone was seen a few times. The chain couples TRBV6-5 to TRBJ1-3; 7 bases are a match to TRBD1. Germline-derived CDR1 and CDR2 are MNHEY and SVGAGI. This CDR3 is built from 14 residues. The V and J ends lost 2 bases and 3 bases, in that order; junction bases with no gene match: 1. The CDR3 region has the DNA TGTGCCAGCAGTTACCGACAGGGTGGAAACACCATATATTTT. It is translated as CASSYRQGGNTIYF.

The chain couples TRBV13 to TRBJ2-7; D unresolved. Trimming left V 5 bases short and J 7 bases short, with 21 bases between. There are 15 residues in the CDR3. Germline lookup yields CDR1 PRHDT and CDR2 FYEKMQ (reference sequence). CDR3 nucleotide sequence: TGTGCCAGCAGCACAACTGACCCCCAGATCGGGGAGCAGTACTTC. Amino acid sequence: CASSTTDPQIGEQYF.

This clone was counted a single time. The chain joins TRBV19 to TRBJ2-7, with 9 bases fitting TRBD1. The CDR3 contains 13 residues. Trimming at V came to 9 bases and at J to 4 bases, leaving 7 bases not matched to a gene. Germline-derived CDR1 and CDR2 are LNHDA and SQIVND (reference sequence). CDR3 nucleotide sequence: TGTGCCAGCATGGGACAGGGAGGGTACGAGCAGTACTTC. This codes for CASMGQGGYEQYF. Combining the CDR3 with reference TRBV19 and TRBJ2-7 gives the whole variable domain DGGITQSPKYLFRKEGQNVTLSCEQNLNHDAMYWYRQDPGQGLRLIYYSQIVNDFQKGDIAEGYSVSREKKESFPLTVTSAQKNPTAFYLCASMGQGGYEQYFGPGTRLTVT.

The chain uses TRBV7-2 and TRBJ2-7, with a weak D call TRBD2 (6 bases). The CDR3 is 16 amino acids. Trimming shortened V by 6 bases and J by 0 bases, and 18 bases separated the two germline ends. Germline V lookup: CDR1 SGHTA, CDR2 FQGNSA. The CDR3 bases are TGTGCCAGCAGGGCCCCGGGACTCCCGAGCTCCTACGAGCAGTACTTC. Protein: CASRAPGLPSSYEQYF.

CDR3 loop: CASSLDRVEEQFF. The DNA for the CDR3 is TGTGCCAGCAGCTTAGACAGAGTTGAGGAGCAGTTCTTC. V gene TRBV7-2 combines with J gene TRBJ2-1; D is undetermined. The CDR3 is 13 residues long. Germline V CDR1 and CDR2: SGHTA, FQGNSA. Trimming removed 1 base at V and 10 bases at J, with 11 bases between. Looking up the rest from reference TRBV7-2 and TRBJ2-1 gives the full variable domain: GAGVSQSPSNKVTEKGKDVELRCDPISGHTALYWYRQSLGQGLEFLIYFQGNSAPDKSGLPSDRFSAERTGGSVSTLTIQRTQQEDSAVYLCASSLDRVEEQFFGPGTRLTVL.

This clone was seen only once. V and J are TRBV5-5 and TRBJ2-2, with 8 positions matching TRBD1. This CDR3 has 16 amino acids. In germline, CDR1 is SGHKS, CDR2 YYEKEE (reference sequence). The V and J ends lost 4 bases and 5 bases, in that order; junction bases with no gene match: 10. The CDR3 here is CASSPLGRGRTGELFF. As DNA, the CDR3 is TGTGCCAGCAGCCCCCTCGGCAGGGGGCGTACCGGGGAGCTGTTTTTT.

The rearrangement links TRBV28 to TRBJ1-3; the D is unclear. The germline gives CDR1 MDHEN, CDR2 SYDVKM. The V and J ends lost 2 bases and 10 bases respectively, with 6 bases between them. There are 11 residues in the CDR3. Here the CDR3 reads CASSLGLTIYF. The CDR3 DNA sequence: TGTGCCAGCAGTTTAGGACTGACCATATATTTT.

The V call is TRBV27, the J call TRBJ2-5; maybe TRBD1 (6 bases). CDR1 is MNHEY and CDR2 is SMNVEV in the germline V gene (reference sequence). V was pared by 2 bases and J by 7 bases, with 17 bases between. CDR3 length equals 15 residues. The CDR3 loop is CASSLSQGIGGTQYF. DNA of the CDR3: TGTGCCAGCAGTTTAAGTCAGGGGATAGGTGGGACCCAGTACTTC.

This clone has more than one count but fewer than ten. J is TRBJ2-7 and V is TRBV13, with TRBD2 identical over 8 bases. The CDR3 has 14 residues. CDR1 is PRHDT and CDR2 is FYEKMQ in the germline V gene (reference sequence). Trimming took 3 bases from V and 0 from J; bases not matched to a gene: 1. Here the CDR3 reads CASSFSGASYEQYF. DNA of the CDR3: TGTGCCAGCAGCTTTAGCGGGGCCTCCTACGAGCAGTACTTC.

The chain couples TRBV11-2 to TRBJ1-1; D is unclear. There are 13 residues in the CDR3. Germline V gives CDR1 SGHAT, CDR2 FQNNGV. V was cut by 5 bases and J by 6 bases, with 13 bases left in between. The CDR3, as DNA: TGTGCCAGCAGCCCTCTTCGAGCCCCTGAAGCTTTCTTT. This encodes CASSPLRAPEAFF.

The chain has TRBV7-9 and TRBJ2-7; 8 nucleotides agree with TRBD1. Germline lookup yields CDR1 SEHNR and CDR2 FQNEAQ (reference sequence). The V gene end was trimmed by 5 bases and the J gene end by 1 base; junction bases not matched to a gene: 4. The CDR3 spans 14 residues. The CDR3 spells CASSPGTGSYEQYF. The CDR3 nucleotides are TGTGCCAGCAGCCCCGGGACAGGTTCCTACGAGCAGTACTTC.

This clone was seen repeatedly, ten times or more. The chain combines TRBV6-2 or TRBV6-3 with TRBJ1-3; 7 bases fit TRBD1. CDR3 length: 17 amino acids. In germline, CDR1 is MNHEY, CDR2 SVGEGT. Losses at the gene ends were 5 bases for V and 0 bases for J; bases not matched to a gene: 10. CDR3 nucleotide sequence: TGTGCCAGCAGTATCGGGACAGCTTATTTCTCTGGAAACACCATATATTTT. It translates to CASSIGTAYFSGNTIYF.

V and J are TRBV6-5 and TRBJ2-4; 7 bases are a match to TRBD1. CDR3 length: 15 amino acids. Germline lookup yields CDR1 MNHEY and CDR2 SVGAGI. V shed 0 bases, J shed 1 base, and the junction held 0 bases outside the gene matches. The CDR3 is CASSYSGQAKNIQYF. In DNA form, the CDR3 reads TGTGCCAGCAGTTACTCGGGACAGGCCAAAAACATTCAGTACTTC.

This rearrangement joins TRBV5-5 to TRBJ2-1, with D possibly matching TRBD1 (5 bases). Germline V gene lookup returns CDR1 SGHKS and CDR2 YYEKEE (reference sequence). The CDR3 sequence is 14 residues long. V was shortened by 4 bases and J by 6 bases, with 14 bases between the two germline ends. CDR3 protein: CASSPGNWGNEQFF. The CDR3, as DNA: TGTGCCAGCAGCCCAGGGAATTGGGGCAATGAGCAGTTCTTC. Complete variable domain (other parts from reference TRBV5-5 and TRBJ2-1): DAGVTQSPTHLIKTRGQQVTLRCSPISGHKSVSWYQQVLGQGPQFIFQYYEKEERGRGNFPDRFSARQFPNYSSELNVNALLLGDSALYLCASSPGNWGNEQFFGPGTRLTVL.

The CDR3 sequence: CASTIRDRDPYEQYF. CDR3 nucleotides: TGTGCCAGCACCATAAGGGACAGAGACCCCTACGAGCAGTACTTC. The V gene is TRBV28, the J gene TRBJ2-7; 7 nucleotides line up with TRBD1. The CDR3 contains 15 residues. V trimming: 7 bases; J trimming: 2 bases; junction bases outside the gene matches: 11. Germline CDR1 reads MDHEN; CDR2 reads SYDVKM.

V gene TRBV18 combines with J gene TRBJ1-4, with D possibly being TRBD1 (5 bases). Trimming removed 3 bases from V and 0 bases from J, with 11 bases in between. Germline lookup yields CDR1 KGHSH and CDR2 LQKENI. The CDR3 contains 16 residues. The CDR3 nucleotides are TGTGCCAGCTCACCTACCGGGGGTGCAACTAATGAAAAACTGTTTTTT. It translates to CASSPTGGATNEKLFF.

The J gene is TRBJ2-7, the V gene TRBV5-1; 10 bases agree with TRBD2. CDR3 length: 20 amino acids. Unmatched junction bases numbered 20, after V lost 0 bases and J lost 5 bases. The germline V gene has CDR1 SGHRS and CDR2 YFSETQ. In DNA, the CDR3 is TGCGCCAGCAGCTTGGCCATTATTTCCGGGCTAGCGGGAGTGATTGACGAGCAGTACTTC. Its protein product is CASSLAIISGLAGVIDEQYF.

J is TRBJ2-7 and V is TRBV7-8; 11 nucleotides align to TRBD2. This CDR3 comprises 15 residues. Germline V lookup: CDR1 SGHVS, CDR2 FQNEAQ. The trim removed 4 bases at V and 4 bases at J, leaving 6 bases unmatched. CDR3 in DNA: TGTGCCAGCAGCTCCTCCGGGACTAGCGGTTACGAGCAGTACTTC. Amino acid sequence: CASSSSGTSGYEQYF. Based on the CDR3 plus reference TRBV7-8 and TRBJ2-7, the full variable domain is GAGVSQSPRYKVAKRGQDVALRCDPISGHVSLFWYQQALGQGPEFLTYFQNEAQLDKSGLPSDRFFAERPEGSVSTLKIQRTQQEDSAVYLCASSSSGTSGYEQYFGPGTRLTVT.

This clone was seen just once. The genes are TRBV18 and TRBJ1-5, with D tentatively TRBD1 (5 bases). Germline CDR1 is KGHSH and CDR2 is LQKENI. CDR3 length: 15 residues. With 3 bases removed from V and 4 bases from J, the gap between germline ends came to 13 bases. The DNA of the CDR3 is TGTGCCAGCTCACCTGGGGCAGTCCGTAATCAGCCCCAGCATTTT. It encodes CASSPGAVRNQPQHF.

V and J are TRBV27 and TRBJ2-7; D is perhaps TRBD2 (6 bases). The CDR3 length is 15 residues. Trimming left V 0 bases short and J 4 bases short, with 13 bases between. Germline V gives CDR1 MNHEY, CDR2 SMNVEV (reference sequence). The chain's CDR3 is CASSLSGGRFYEQYF. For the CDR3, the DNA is TGTGCCAGCAGTTTATCCGGGGGAAGGTTTTACGAGCAGTACTTC.

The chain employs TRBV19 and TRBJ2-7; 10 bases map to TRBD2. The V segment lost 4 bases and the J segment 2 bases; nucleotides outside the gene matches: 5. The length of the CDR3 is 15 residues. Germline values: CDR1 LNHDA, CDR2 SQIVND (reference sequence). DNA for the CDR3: TGTGCCAGTAGTACGCAAACTAGCGGGGCCTACGAGCAGTACTTC. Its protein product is CASSTQTSGAYEQYF. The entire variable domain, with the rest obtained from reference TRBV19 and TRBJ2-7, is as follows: DGGITQSPKYLFRKEGQNVTLSCEQNLNHDAMYWYRQDPGQGLRLIYYSQIVNDFQKGDIAEGYSVSREKKESFPLTVTSAQKNPTAFYLCASSTQTSGAYEQYFGPGTRLTVT.

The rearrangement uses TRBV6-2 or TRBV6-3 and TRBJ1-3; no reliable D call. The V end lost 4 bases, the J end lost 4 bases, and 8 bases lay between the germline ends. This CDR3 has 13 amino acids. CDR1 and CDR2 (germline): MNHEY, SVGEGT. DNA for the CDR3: TGTGCCAGCAGTTTTTCCGTGGGAAACACCATATATTTT. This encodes CASSFSVGNTIYF.

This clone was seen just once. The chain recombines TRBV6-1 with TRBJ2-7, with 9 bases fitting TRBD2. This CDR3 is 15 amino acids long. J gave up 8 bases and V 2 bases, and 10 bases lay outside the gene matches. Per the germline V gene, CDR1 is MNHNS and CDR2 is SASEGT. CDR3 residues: CASSERLAGPFQQYF. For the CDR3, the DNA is TGTGCCAGCAGTGAACGGCTAGCGGGACCTTTTCAGCAGTACTTC.